The clone carrying this T cell receptor beta chain was seen only a few times. This sample was taken from a study of T cells in Graves' hyperthyroidism and ophthalmopathy. Researchers took RNA transcripts and amplified the TCR beta CDR3 regions from them. The HTBI set primed first-round TCR CDR3 RT-PCR. One entry per CDR3 protein results from TCRdb running MiXCR on the multiplex PCR reads. The sample includes 490,000 or so distinct CDR3 sequences, under 25% of them seen just once. Germline-derived CDR1 and CDR2 are SQVTM and ANQGSEA. V was pared by 3 bases and J by 2 bases, with 8 bases between. There are 13 residues in the CDR3. Every diagnosis used clinical symptoms, serum thyroxine and TRAb, thyroid ultrasound and orbital computed tomography. PBMCs were derived from about 10 ml fresh peripheral blood.

The V gene is TRBV29-1, the J gene TRBJ2-1; D gene uncertain. This sequence originates from a woman aged 65 to 85 with Graves' ophthalmopathy. What was sequenced was blood. In DNA, the CDR3 is TGCAGCGTTGAGTCTGGGACCTACAATGAGCAGTTCTTC. It yields the protein CSVESGTYNEQFF.